A single sample gave rise to the 3 T cell receptor beta chains below, sequenced in a study of cytomegalovirus exposure and HLA in healthy donors. Here immunoSEQ multiplex PCR was the method, and the copy in TCRdb shows in-frame clones only, minus some. The repertoire consists of approximately 170,000 clones, with over 80% occurring once and the leading ten covering 2% to 2.5%. Sequencing input: PBMCs. These receptors were obtained from a man aged 30 to 39 in good health and CMV-seropositive.

The rearrangement links TRBV6-6 to TRBJ1-2; maybe TRBD1 (6 bases). Trimming stripped 2 bases from V and 1 base from J, with 11 bases between. This CDR3 is built from 15 residues. From germline, CDR1 is MNHNY and CDR2 SVGAGI (reference sequence). The CDR3 DNA follows: TGTGCCAGCAGTTACGGGGGCGACCTTAACTATGGCTACACCTTC. It translates to CASSYGGDLNYGYTF.

The chain is built from TRBV5-6 and TRBJ2-3; D might be TRBD2 (5 bases). The CDR3 is made up of 15 amino acids. The germline CDR1 and CDR2 sequences are SGHDT and YYEEEE. With 1 base removed from V and 0 bases from J, the gap between germline ends came to 9 bases. The CDR3 nucleotides are TGTGCCAGCAGCTTGACCGGGAAAAGCACAGATACGCAGTATTTT. Translation: CASSLTGKSTDTQYF.

The rearrangement joins TRBV7-2 to TRBJ2-7, with D perhaps matching TRBD2 (5 bases). The V and J ends lost 6 bases and 7 bases respectively, with 16 bases between them. Looked up from germline, CDR1 is SGHTA and CDR2 is FQGNSA. The CDR3 runs to 13 residues. The CDR3 sequence is CASRFFSSGEQYF. As DNA, the CDR3 is TGTGCCAGCAGGTTCTTCAGTTCGGGAGAGCAGTACTTC.